This T cell receptor beta chain was profiled in a study of shared clonotypes between healthy human individuals. Study conclusions and caveats: Sequencing of the sorted subsets was shown by rarefaction to be incomplete despite large depth.

A word on this clone: Its cognate antigen is unknown.

TCRdb's table, derived via immunoSEQ multiplex PCR, lists solely in-frame clones and lacks some. The sample lists over a million clones; around 97% were seen once. J was trimmed by 6 bases and V by 4 bases; bases with no gene match: 13. Germline assignment: CDR1 SEHNR and CDR2 FQNEAQ (reference sequence). The CDR3 has 18 amino acids. Each of the donors was a healthy adult who was HIV-negative and had not had a recent acute infection or vaccination. The TCR comes from a young man in good health. Material for sequencing was naive CD4+ T cells sorted from blood. Noted subset: CD45RA+ positively selected. The chain combines TRBV7-9 with TRBJ2-1; 12 bases are a match to TRBD2. The CDR3 loop reads CASSSPGGLAGPSNEQFF. CDR3 in DNA: TGTGCCAGCAGCTCCCCCGGGGGACTAGCGGGTCCCTCCAATGAGCAGTTCTTC.